Sequencing of this T cell receptor beta chain was carried out in a study of blood T cell dynamics during melanoma immunotherapy. Study conclusions and caveats: The study could not tell melanoma-specific clones from general immune activation.

Regarding time point: week 3, after first cycle of checkpoint inhibitor. Apart from two fast progressors, RECIST 1.1 response was judged 12 weeks post-infusion. No patient had earlier systemic cancer treatment, concurrent immunosuppressants, or another active cancer. Profiled with immunoSEQ multiplex PCR; TCRdb holds only in-frame clones, not every one. The sample consists of several thousand clones, around nine tenths of them appearing once. Points on this clone: The antigen is not known.

The germline CDR1 and CDR2 sequences are LNHDA and SQIVND (reference sequence). Trimming cost V 3 bases and J 5 bases; bases outside gene matches: 1. The CDR3 length is 13 residues. The chain is built from TRBV19 and TRBJ1-5; TRBD1 agrees at 7 bases. The input for sequencing was blood, taken from a patient treated with checkpoint blockade. This TCR came from a human donor with melanoma. CDR3 loop: CASSIDRDQPQHF. The CDR3 DNA sequence: TGTGCCAGTAGTATCGACAGGGATCAGCCCCAGCATTTT.